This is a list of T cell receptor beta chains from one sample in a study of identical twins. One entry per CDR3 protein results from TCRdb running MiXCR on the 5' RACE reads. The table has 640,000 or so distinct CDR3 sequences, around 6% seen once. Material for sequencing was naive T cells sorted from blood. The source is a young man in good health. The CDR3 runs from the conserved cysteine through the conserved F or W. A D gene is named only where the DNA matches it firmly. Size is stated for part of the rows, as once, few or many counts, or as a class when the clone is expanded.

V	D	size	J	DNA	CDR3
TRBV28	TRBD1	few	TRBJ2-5	TGTGCCAGCAGTTTCGAGACAGGGGTGGGAGAGACCCAGTACTTC	CASSFETGVGETQYF
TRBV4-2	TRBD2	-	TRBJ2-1	TGTGCCAGCACCGACTCGCTAGCGGGAGTCTACAATGAGCAGTTCTTC	CASTDSLAGVYNEQFF
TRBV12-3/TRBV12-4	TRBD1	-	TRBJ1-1	TGTGCCAGCAACCTGGACAGGGGGCTCTCTGAAGCTTTCTTT	CASNLDRGLSEAFF
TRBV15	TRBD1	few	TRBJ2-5	TGTGCCACCAGCAAGGACAGGGCGCTTAAAGAGACCCAGTACTTC	CATSKDRALKETQYF
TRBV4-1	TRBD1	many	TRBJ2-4	TGCGCCAGCAGCCAAGACGAGGGGACAGGGAAAAACATTCAGTACTTC	CASSQDEGTGKNIQYF
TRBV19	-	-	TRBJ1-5	TGTGCCAGTAGTATCAGTGGAGCCCGGGGCAGGAATCAGCCCCAGCATTTT	CASSISGARGRNQPQHF
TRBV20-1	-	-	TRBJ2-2	TGCAGTGCTAGACCTATAGGACTCCGACCCGGGGAGCTGTTTTTT	CSARPIGLRPGELFF
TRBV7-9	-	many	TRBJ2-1	TGTGCCAGCAGCCCTAGGGGGGGGAATGAGCAGTTCTTC	CASSPRGGNEQFF
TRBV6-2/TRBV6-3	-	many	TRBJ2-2	TGTGCCAGCAGTTACCCTCCTCGCGGGCGGGGTGTCGGGGAGCTGTTTTTT	CASSYPPRGRGVGELFF
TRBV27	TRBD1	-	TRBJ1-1	TGTGCCAGCAGCTCACAGGGGGTGTTCACTGAAGCTTTCTTT	CASSSQGVFTEAFF
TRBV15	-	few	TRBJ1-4	TGTGCCACCAGCCCACGCCCAGGGTGGGCGAATGAAAAACTGTTTTTT	CATSPRPGWANEKLFF
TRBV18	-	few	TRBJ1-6	TGTGCCAGCTCACCAGGGGACCCCGGGGTACCCCTCCACTTT	CASSPGDPGVPLHF
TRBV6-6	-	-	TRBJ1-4	TGTGCCGCTCGCTGGGGGTCCAATGAAAAACTGTTTTTT	CAARWGSNEKLFF
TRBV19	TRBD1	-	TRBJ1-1	TGTGCCAGTAGTGAGACAGGGAGAACGTCTGAAGCTTTCTTT	CASSETGRTSEAFF
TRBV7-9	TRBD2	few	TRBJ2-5	TGTGCCAGCAGCCAACTAGCGGTAGAGACCCAGTACTTC	CASSQLAVETQYF
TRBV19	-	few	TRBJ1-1	TGTGCCAGTATCGATCCAGGTAGTATGAACACTGAAGCTTTCTTT	CASIDPGSMNTEAFF
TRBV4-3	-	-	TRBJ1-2	TGCGCCAGCAGCCAAGATAAGGAGATAAAGTATGGCTACACCTTC	CASSQDKEIKYGYTF
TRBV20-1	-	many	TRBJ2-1	TGCAGTGCCGACCGGACCTGGAGCTCCTACAATGAGCAGTTCTTC	CSADRTWSSYNEQFF
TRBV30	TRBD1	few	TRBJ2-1	TGTGCCTGGAACCCAGGGGGAGTTGATGAGCAGTTCTTC	CAWNPGGVDEQFF
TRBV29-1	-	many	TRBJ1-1	TGCAGCGTTGTAACACTAGGACGAAACACTGAAGCTTTCTTT	CSVVTLGRNTEAFF
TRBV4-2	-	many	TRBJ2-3	TGTGCCAGCAGCCAAGGGAGAGGGCCTCTCGCCGATACGCAGTATTTT	CASSQGRGPLADTQYF
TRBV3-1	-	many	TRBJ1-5	TGTGCCAGCAGCCCTAAGTATAGCAATCAGCCCCAGCATTTT	CASSPKYSNQPQHF
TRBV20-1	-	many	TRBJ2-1	TGCAGTGCTACTGGCTGGCGGGGATACAATGAGCAGTTCTTC	CSATGWRGYNEQFF
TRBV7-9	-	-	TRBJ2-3	TGTGCCAGCAGCGAATATAGCACAGATACGCAGTATTTT	CASSEYSTDTQYF
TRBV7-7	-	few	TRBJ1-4	TGTGCCAGCAGCTTAATTTTTGGGGAAAAACTGTTTTTT	CASSLIFGEKLFF
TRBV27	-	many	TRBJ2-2	TGTGCCAGCAGTCCCCGGATGTTGACCGGGGAGCTGTTTTTT	CASSPRMLTGELFF
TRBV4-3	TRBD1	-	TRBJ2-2	TGCGCCAGCAGCCCGTCTTCCGGGACAGGTTACACCGGGGAGCTGTTTTTT	CASSPSSGTGYTGELFF
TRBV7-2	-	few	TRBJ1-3	TGTGCCAGCAGCTTAGCTATACCGCAGGCTGGAAACACCATATATTTT	CASSLAIPQAGNTIYF
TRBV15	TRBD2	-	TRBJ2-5	TGTGCCACCAGCAGAGAACCCTCAGTCGGGGAGGGAGAGACCCAGTACTTC	CATSREPSVGEGETQYF
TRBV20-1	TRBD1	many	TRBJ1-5	TGCAGTGCTAACAGGGGGCCGAGGGACAATCAGCCCCAGCATTTT	CSANRGPRDNQPQHF
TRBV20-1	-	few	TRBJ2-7	TGCAGTGGGGGCCGGGGGACTCAGGAGCAGTACTTC	CSGGRGTQEQYF
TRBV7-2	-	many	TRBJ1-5	TGTGCCAGCAGCTTAGTTACAGGGTCCAATCAGCCCCAGCATTTT	CASSLVTGSNQPQHF
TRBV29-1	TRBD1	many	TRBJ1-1	TGCAGCGTCGAAGGGACAGGTAGGAACACTGAAGCTTTCTTT	CSVEGTGRNTEAFF
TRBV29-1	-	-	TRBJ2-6	TGCAGCGCCGGGTTATCTGGGGCCAACGTCCTGACTTTC	CSAGLSGANVLTF
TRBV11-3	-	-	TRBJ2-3	TGTGCCAGCAGCGCCGACCGGGACAAGAAGACAGATACGCAGTATTTT	CASSADRDKKTDTQYF
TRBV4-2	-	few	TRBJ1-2	TGTGCCAGCAGCCAAGTGGCCGGGAGGGAGGGTGGCTACACCTTC	CASSQVAGREGGYTF
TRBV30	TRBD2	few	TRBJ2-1	TGTGCCTGGAGTGGGACTAGCGGGGCATACAATGAGCAGTTCTTC	CAWSGTSGAYNEQFF
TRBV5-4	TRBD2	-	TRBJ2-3	TGTGCCAGCAGGGGAGGGGACCCTGGAGATACGCAGTATTTT	CASRGGDPGDTQYF
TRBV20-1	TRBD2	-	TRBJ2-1	TGCAGTGCTAGTTCGGTGGGAGGGTCCTACAATGAGCAGTTCTTC	CSASSVGGSYNEQFF
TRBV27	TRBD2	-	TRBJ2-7	TGTGCCAGCGGGGGGGGTCCCTACGAGCAGTACTTC	CASGGGPYEQYF
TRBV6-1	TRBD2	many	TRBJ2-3	TGTGCCAGCAACAGACTAGCGGGAGCGCTAGATACGCAGTATTTT	CASNRLAGALDTQYF
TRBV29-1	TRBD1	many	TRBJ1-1	TGCAGCTCATCAGGACAGGGGACCACTGAAGCTTTCTTT	CSSSGQGTTEAFF
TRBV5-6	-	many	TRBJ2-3	TGTGCCAGCAGCTGGACCGATGATACGCAGTATTTT	CASSWTDDTQYF
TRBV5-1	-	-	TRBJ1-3	TGCGCCAGCAGCCTACCGCAGGCCTCTGGAAACACCATATATTTT	CASSLPQASGNTIYF
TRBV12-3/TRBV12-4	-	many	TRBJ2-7	TGTGCCAGCAGTTTTCGGGTTAACGAGCAGTACTTC	CASSFRVNEQYF
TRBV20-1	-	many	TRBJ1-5	TGCAGTGCCCTCGTCAGGGCCGATAGCAATCAGCCCCAGCATTTT	CSALVRADSNQPQHF
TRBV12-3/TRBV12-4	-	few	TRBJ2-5	TGTGCCAGCCGTCTTTGGGGGGAGGAGACCCAGTACTTC	CASRLWGEETQYF
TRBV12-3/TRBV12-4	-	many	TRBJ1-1	TGTGCCAGCACACAAGCGAACACTGAAGCTTTCTTT	CASTQANTEAFF
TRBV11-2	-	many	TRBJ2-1	TGTGCCAGCAGCTTAATTCGGCAAAATGAGCAGTTCTTC	CASSLIRQNEQFF
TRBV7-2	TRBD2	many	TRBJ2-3	TGTGCCAGCAGATACGGGACTAGCGCTGATACGCAGTATTTT	CASRYGTSADTQYF
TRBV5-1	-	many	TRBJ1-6	TGCGCCAGCAGCCTGGGCCTTCAGGATTCACCCCTCCACTTT	CASSLGLQDSPLHF
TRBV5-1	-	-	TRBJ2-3	TGCGCCAGCAGCCGGGGAGGCGGGGAACCTAGCACAGATACGCAGTATTTT	CASSRGGGEPSTDTQYF
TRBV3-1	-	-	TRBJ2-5	TGTGCCAGCAGCCAAGGGGTAGAGACCCAGTACTTC	CASSQGVETQYF
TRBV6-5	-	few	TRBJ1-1	TGTGCCAGCAGTTACTCGTCTGCCGGAGGGTTGTACACTGAAGCTTTCTTT	CASSYSSAGGLYTEAFF
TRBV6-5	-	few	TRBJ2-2	TGTGCCAGCAGTTACACCGGGACCCCCGTCCCCGGGGAGCTGTTTTTT	CASSYTGTPVPGELFF